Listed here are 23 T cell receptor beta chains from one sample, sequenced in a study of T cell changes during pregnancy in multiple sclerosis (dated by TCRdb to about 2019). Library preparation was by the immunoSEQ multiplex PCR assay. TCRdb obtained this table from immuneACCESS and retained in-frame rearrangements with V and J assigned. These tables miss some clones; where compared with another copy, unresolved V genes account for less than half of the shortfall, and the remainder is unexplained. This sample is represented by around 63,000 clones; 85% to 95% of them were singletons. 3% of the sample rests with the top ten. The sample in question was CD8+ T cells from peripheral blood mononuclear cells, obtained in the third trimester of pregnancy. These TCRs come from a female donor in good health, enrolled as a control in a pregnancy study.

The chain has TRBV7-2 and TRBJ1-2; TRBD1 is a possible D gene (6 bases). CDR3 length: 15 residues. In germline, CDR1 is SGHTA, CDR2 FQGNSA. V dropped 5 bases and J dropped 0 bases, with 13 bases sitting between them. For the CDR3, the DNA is TGTGCCAGCAGCGACTCAGGGGTAGCTAACTATGGCTACACCTTC. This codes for CASSDSGVANYGYTF.

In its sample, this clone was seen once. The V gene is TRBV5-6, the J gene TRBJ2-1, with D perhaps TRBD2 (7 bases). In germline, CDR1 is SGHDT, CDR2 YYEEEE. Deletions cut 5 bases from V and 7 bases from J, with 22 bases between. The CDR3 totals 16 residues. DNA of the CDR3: TGTGCCAGCAGTTTTTCCGGGGGGCCTATCTTAAATGAGCAGTTCTTC. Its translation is CASSFSGGPILNEQFF.

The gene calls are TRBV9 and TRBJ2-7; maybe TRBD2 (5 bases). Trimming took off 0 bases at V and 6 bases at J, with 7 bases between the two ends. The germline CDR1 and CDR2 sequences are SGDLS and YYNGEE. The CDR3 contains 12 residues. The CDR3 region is CASSVGEGEQYF. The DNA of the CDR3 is TGTGCCAGCAGCGTAGGAGAGGGCGAGCAGTACTTC.

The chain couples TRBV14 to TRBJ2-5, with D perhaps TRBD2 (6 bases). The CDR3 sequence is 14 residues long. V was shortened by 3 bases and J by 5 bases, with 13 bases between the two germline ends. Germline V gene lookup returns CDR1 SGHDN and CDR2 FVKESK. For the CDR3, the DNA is TGTGCCAGCAGCCAGCCGGCGGGGAGCGAGACCCAGTACTTC. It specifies CASSQPAGSETQYF.

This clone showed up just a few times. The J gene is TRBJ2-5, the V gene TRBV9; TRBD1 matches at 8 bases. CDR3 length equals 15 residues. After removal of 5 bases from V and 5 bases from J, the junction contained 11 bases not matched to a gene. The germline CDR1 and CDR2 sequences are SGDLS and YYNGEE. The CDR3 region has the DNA TGTGCCAGCAGGCCCGGACAGGGTGGCGGGGAGACCCAGTACTTC. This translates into CASRPGQGGGETQYF.

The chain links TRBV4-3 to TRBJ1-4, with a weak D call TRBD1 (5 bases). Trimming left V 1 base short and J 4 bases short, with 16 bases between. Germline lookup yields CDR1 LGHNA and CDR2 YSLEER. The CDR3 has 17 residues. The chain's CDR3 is CASSQGPTREDNEKLFF. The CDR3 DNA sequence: TGCGCCAGCAGCCAAGGGCCCACCAGGGAGGATAATGAAAAACTGTTTTTT.

The CDR3 DNA sequence: TGTGCCAGCAGTACGCGGACAGGGTTAAACTATGGCTACACCTTC. It codes for CASSTRTGLNYGYTF. The V and J genes are TRBV27 and TRBJ1-2; 8 bases fit TRBD1. The CDR3 consists of 15 residues. Looked up from germline, CDR1 is MNHEY and CDR2 is SMNVEV (reference sequence). The V and J ends lost 5 bases and 2 bases, in that order; junction bases with no gene match: 7.

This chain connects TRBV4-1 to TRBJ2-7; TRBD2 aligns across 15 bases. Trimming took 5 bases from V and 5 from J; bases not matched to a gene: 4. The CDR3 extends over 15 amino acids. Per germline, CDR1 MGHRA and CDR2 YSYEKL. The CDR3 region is CASSWTSGGAHEQYF. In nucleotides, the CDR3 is TGCGCCAGCAGCTGGACTAGCGGGGGGGCCCACGAGCAGTACTTC.

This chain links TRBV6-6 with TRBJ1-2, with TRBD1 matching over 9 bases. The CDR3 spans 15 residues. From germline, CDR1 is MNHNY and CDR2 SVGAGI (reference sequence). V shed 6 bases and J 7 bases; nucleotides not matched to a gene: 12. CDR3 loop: CASSNGDRVMGGYTF. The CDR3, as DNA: TGTGCCAGCAGCAATGGGGACAGGGTAATGGGTGGCTACACCTTC.

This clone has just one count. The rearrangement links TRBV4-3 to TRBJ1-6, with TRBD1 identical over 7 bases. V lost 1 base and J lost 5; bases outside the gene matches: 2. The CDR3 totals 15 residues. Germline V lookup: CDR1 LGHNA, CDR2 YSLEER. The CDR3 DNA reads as TGCGCCAGCAGCCAAGGGACAGGCAATAATTCACCCCTCCACTTT. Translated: CASSQGTGNNSPLHF.

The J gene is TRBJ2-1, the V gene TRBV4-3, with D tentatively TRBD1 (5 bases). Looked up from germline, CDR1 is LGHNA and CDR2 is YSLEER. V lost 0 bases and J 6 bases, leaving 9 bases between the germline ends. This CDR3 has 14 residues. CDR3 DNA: TGCGCCAGCAGCCAAGATCAGGGAACCAATGAGCAGTTCTTC. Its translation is CASSQDQGTNEQFF.

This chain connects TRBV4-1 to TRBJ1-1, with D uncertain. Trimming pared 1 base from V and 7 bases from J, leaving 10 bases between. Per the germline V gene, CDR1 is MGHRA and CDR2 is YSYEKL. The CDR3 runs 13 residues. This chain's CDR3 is CASSQVAQLEAFF. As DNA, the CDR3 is TGCGCCAGCAGCCAAGTGGCACAGCTTGAAGCTTTCTTT.

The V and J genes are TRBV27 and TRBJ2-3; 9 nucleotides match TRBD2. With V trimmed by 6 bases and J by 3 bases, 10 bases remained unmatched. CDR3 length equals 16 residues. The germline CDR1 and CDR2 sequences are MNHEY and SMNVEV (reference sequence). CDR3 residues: CASRQLAGAPTDTQYF. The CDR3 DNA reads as TGTGCCAGCAGGCAATTAGCGGGGGCCCCGACAGATACGCAGTATTTT.

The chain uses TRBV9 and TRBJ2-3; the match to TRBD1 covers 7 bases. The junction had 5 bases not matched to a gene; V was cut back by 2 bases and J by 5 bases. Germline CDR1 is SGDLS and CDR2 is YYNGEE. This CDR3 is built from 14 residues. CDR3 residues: CASSVEGAGDTQYF. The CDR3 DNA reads TGTGCCAGCAGCGTTGAGGGGGCGGGAGATACGCAGTATTTT. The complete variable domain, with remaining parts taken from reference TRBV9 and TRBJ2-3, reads DSGVTQTPKHLITATGQRVTLRCSPRSGDLSVYWYQQSLDQGLQFLIQYYNGEERAKGNILERFSAQQFPDLHSELNLSSLELGDSALYFCASSVEGAGDTQYFGPGTRLTVL.

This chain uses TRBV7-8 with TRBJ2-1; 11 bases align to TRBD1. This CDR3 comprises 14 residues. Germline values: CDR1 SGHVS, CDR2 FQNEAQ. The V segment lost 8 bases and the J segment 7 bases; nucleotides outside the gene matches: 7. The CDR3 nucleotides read TGTGCCAGCCCTGGGACAGGGGGACTTAATGAGCAGTTCTTC. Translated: CASPGTGGLNEQFF.

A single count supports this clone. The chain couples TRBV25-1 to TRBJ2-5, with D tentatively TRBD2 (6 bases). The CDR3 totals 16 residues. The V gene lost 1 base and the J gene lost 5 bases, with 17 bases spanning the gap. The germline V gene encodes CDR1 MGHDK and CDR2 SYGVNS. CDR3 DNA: TGTGCCAGCAGTGAATCGCTTAGCGGAAAGACGGAGACCCAGTACTTC. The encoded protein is CASSESLSGKTETQYF.

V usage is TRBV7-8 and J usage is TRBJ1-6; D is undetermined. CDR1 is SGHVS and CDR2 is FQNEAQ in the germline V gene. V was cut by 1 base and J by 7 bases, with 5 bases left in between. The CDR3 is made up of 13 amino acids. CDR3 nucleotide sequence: TGTGCCAGCAGCTTAGGAGAGAATTCACCCCTCCACTTT. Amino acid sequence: CASSLGENSPLHF.

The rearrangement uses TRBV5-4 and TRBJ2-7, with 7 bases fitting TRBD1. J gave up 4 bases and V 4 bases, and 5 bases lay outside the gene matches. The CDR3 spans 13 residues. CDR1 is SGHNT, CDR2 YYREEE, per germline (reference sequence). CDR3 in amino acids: CASSRGGYYEQYF. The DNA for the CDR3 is TGTGCCAGCAGCCGAGGGGGCTATTACGAGCAGTACTTC.

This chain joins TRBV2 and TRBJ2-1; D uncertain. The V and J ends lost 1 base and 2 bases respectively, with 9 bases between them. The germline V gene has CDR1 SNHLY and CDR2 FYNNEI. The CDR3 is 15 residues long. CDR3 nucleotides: TGTGCCAGCAGTGAAGTTGGTAGCACCTACAATGAGCAGTTCTTC. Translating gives CASSEVGSTYNEQFF.

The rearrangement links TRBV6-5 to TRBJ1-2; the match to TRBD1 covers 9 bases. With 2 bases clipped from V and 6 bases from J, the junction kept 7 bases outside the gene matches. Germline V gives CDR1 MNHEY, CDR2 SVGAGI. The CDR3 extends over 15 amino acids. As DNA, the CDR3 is TGTGCCAGCAGTTACACGCCAAGGACAGGGGATGGCTACACCTTC. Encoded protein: CASSYTPRTGDGYTF.

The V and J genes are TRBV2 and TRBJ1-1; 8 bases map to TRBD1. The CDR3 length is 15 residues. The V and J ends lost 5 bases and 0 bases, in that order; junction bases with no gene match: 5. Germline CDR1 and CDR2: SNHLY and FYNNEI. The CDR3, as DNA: TGTGCCAGCAGTTCTGGACAGGGCCTGAACACTGAAGCTTTCTTT. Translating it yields CASSSGQGLNTEAFF.

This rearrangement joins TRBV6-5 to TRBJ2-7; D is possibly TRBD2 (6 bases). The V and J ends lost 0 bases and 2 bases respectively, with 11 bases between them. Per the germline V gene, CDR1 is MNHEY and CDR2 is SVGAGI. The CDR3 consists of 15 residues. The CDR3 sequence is CASSYSPSGAYEQYF. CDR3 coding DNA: TGTGCCAGCAGTTACTCGCCGTCGGGGGCCTACGAGCAGTACTTC.

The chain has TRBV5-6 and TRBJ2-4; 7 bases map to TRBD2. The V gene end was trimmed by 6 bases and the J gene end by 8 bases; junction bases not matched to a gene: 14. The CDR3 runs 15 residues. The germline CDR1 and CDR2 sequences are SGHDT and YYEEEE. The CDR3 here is CASIYGAGSGDIQYF. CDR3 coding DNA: TGTGCCAGCATTTATGGAGCGGGGTCCGGAGACATTCAGTACTTC.